A single sample gave rise to the 2 T cell receptor beta chains below, sequenced in a study of naive and memory T cell subsets. Whole-study results and caveats: A few larger clonotypes appeared in naive repertoires, especially CD8, possibly memory cells re-expressing CD45RA.

Both TRBC1 and TRBC2 were covered by a beta constant-region primer of two equimolar oligonucleotides. The ligated cDNA underwent four PCR rounds using SP2 and nested alpha and beta constant-region primers. TCRdb reanalysed the UMI-ligation and nested PCR reads using MiXCR and keeps one entry per CDR3 protein. Among approximately 140,000 distinct CDR3 sequences listed, approximately 18% were seen once. No cognate antigen is known for these TCRs. Sequenced sample: naive CD8+ T cells from blood. All receptors derive from a human donor in good health.

The chain uses TRBV27 and TRBJ2-1; perhaps TRBD1 as D (7 bases). Germline values: CDR1 MNHEY, CDR2 SMNVEV (reference sequence). V shed 2 bases and J shed 4 bases, with 9 bases lying between them. The CDR3 has 14 amino acids. CDR3 DNA: TGTGCCAGCAGTTTAGCGGGACAGTACAATGAGCAGTTCTTC. Residues: CASSLAGQYNEQFF.

This clonotype was seen a few times. This chain links TRBV15 with TRBJ1-1; no firm D call. Trimming pared 3 bases from V and 4 bases from J, leaving 12 bases between. This CDR3 spans 14 amino acids. Germline CDR1 is LNHNV and CDR2 is YYDKDF (reference sequence). The CDR3 region is CATSRPVGGTEAFF. In DNA form, the CDR3 reads TGTGCCACCAGCAGGCCGGTGGGTGGCACTGAAGCTTTCTTT.